This T cell receptor beta chain appears in the sequencing data of a study of regulatory T cells in long-lasting Graves disease. Time point given: newly diagnosed GD, antithyroid drugs for less than 3 months. From PBMCs, RNA was extracted and then used to make the TCR library. This clonotype has a count of ten or more. Arm-PCR with iRepertoire HTBI primers amplified the CDR3 regions for these TCR beta libraries. From the multiplex PCR reads, TCRdb called clonotypes with MiXCR, one entry per CDR3 protein. The sample has about 530,000 distinct CDR3 sequences, roughly a sixth seen once. This CDR3 has 12 amino acids. Germline assignment: CDR1 DFQATT and CDR2 SNEGSKA (reference sequence). Unmatched junction bases numbered 7, after V lost 8 bases and J lost 4 bases. The same data also went into a second study, on T cells in Graves' hyperthyroidism and ophthalmopathy. As reported in that work: Most clonotypes expanded in the thyroid (above 0.001) were also present in blood. Stable hyperthyroidism and ophthalmopathy were separated using 13 V-J signatures.

The source of this sequence is a woman aged 35-65 years with Graves disease. This chain joins TRBV20-1 and TRBJ1-1; 7 bases match TRBD1. The sequencing here drew on peripheral blood mononuclear cells (PBMCs), taken at new diagnosis, from a patient treated with antithyroid drugs. CDR3 protein: CSTRQGSTEAFF. CDR3 coding DNA: TGCAGTACTCGACAGGGATCCACTGAAGCTTTCTTT.